The clone carrying this TCR beta chain was picked up a small number of times. Germline V gene sequence: CDR1 GTSNPN, CDR2 SVGIG (reference sequence). Trimming left V 6 bases short and J 2 bases short, with 14 bases between. The length of the CDR3 is 13 residues. The sample comes from a study of blood T cell repertoires in COVID-19. Background on the study: The United States, Italy and Spain supplied acute and convalescent COVID-19 samples.

The assay was immunoSEQ multiplex PCR, and TCRdb's table has in-frame clones only and misses some. Here the sample spans 360,000 or so clones, roughly 90% being singletons. Sequencing used peripheral blood. This chain connects TRBV30 to TRBJ2-7; D possibly corresponds to TRBD1 (8 bases). The clonotype comes from a woman aged 55-69 years with COVID-19, enrolled during active disease. In nucleotides, the CDR3 is TGTGCCTGCAACAGGGGGGGCACCTACGAGCAGTACTTC. Amino acids: CACNRGGTYEQYF.